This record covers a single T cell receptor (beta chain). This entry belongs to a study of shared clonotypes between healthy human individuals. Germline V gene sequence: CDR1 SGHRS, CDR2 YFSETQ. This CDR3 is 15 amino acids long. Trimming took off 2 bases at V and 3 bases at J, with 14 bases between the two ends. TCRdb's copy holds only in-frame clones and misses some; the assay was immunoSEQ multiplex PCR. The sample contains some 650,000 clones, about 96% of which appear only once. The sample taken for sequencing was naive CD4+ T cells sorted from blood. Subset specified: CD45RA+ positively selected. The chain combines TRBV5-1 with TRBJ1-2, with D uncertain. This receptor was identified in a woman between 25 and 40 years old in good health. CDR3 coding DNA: TGCGCCAGCAGCTTCGGGGAGGGAGGGCACTATGGCTACACCTTC. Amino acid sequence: CASSFGEGGHYGYTF.